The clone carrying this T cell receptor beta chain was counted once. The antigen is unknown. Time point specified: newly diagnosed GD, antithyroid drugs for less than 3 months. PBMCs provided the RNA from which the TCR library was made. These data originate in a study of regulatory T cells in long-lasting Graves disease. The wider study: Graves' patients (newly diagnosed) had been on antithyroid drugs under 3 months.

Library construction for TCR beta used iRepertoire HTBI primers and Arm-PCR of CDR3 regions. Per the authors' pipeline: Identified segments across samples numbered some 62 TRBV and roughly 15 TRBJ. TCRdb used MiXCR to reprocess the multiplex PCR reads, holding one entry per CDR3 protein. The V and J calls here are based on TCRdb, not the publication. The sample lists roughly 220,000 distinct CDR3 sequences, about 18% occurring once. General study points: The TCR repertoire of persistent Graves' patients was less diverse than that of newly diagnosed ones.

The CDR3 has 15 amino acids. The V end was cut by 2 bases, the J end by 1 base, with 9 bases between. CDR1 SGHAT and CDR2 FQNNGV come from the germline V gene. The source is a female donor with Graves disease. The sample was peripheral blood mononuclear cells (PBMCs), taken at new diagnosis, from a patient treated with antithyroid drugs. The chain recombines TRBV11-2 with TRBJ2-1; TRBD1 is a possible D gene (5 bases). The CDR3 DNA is TGTGCCAGCAGCTTATCAGCAGGGTCCTACAATGAGCAGTTCTTC. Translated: CASSLSAGSYNEQFF.